This TCR beta chain was retrieved from a study of cytomegalovirus exposure and HLA in healthy donors. Looking at the study overall: Genetic ancestry analysis placed around four fifths of the roughly 400 donors that were genotyped in the Caucasian-associated cluster.

Germline assignment: CDR1 KGHSH and CDR2 LQKENI. Between the trimmed V and J ends, which lost 3 bases and 1 base, there was a span of 19 bases. CDR3 length equals 18 residues. Healthy donors of bone marrow made up the group. Study findings and constraints: In a later analysis, parvovirus B19, influenza, CMV and Epstein-Barr virus appeared linked to several top co-occurrence clusters. TCR beta V segments were, for the most part, productive about 87% or about 30% of the time in an earlier analysis.

The PCR had 60 Vbeta and 13 Jbeta primers. Produced via immunoSEQ multiplex PCR; TCRdb's table is partial and in-frame only. Altogether around 150,000 clones are present, 66% being singletons, with the ten largest covering around 6%. Regarding this clone: What it recognizes is unknown.

The receptor was derived from an older woman in good health and CMV-seronegative. V is TRBV18 and J is TRBJ1-3; D is perhaps TRBD1 (6 bases). Sequencing was carried out using PBMCs. CDR3 protein: CASSPSTGHYQSGNTIYF. The CDR3, as DNA: TGTGCCAGCTCACCCTCTACGGGACACTACCAGTCTGGAAACACCATATATTTT.